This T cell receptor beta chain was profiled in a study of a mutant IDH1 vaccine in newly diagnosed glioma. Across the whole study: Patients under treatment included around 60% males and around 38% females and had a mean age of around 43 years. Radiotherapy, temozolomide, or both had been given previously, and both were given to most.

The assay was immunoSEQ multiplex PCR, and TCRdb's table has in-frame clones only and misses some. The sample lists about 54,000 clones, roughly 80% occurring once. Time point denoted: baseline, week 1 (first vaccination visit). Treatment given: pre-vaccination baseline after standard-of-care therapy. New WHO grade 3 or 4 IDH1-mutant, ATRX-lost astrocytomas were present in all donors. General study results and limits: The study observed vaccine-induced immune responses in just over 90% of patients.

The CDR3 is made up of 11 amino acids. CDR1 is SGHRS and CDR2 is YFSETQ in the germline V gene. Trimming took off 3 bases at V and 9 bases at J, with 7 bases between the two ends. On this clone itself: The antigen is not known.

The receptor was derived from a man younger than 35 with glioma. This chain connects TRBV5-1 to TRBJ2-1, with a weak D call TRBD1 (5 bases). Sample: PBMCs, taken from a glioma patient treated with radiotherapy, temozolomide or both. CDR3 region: CASSSQGEQFF. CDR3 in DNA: TGCGCCAGCAGCTCTCAGGGTGAGCAGTTCTTC.